These T cell receptor beta chains were read from a single sample in a study of control samples from healthy donors and cancer patients. The data were produced by immunoSEQ multiplex PCR, yet TCRdb's version contains in-frame clones alone and is incomplete. The data contain 150,000 to 200,000 clones, 75% to 95% of them seen just once; the ten biggest clones take up approximately 1.6%. Sequencing was performed on blood. The receptors here all came from a woman aged 25 to 39 in good health. Both conserved end residues are part of each CDR3. The D gene is left open where the match is weak. Clone size is shown for a subset of rows, as once, few, many or a class of expanded clone.

J gene: TRBJ2-3
V gene: TRBV6-1
D gene: -
clone size: -
CDR3 DNA: TGTGCCAGCAGTGACGGGGAAGCAGATACGCAGTATTTT
CDR3 protein: CASSDGEADTQYF

J gene: TRBJ2-2
V gene: TRBV21-1
D gene: -
clone size: -
CDR3 DNA: TGTGCCAGCAGCAGAACTAGCGGGGCCGGGGAGCTGTTTTTT
CDR3 protein: CASSRTSGAGELFF

J gene: TRBJ1-1
V gene: TRBV12-3/TRBV12-4
D gene: TRBD1
clone size: -
CDR3 DNA: TGTGCCAGCAGGACAGGGGGATACACTGAAGCTTTCTTT
CDR3 protein: CASRTGGYTEAFF

J gene: TRBJ2-1
V gene: TRBV4-3
D gene: -
clone size: -
CDR3 DNA: TGCGCCAGCAGCCAAGGAAAGGGAACTAATGAGCAGTTCTTC
CDR3 protein: CASSQGKGTNEQFF

J gene: TRBJ2-5
V gene: TRBV29-1
D gene: -
clone size: -
CDR3 DNA: TGCAGCGTTATAAGGAACAGCCAAGAGACCCAGTACTTC
CDR3 protein: CSVIRNSQETQYF

J gene: TRBJ2-3
V gene: TRBV4-1
D gene: TRBD2
clone size: -
CDR3 DNA: TGCGCCAGCACAAAAAAAACCCCTAGCGGGGGGGCAGATACGCAGTATTTT
CDR3 protein: CASTKKTPSGGADTQYF

J gene: TRBJ2-5
V gene: TRBV15
D gene: -
clone size: -
CDR3 DNA: TGTGCCACCAGCAGAGCGGGAGCTAGGGAGACCCAGTACTTC
CDR3 protein: CATSRAGARETQYF

J gene: TRBJ1-6
V gene: TRBV28
D gene: TRBD1
clone size: once
CDR3 DNA: TGTGCCAGCAGGACAGGGGCGGGATCACCCCTCCACTTT
CDR3 protein: CASRTGAGSPLHF

J gene: TRBJ1-6
V gene: TRBV11-2
D gene: -
clone size: once
CDR3 DNA: TGTGCCAGCAGCTTAGATGGACAAAATAATTCACCCCTCCACTTT
CDR3 protein: CASSLDGQNNSPLHF

J gene: TRBJ2-2
V gene: TRBV19
D gene: TRBD2
clone size: -
CDR3 DNA: TGTGCCAGTAGTATAGGTGCGGGGGGCGCGGACACCGGGGAGCTGTTTTTT
CDR3 protein: CASSIGAGGADTGELFF

J gene: TRBJ1-2
V gene: TRBV19
D gene: -
clone size: -
CDR3 DNA: TGTGCCAGTAGCCTTACAGAGGGCTATGGCTACACCTTC
CDR3 protein: CASSLTEGYGYTF

J gene: TRBJ2-1
V gene: TRBV9
D gene: TRBD2
clone size: -
CDR3 DNA: TGTGCCAGCAGCGTAGGGACTAGCGGGATTCTCAATGAGCAGTTCTTC
CDR3 protein: CASSVGTSGILNEQFF

J gene: TRBJ1-2
V gene: TRBV12-3/TRBV12-4
D gene: -
clone size: -
CDR3 DNA: TGTGCCAGCAAACAGGTTACTGGCTACACCTTC
CDR3 protein: CASKQVTGYTF

J gene: TRBJ2-1
V gene: TRBV9
D gene: TRBD2
clone size: -
CDR3 DNA: TGTGCCAGCAGCCAAGAGAGCGGGAGGGAACTGGGTGAGCAGTTCTTC
CDR3 protein: CASSQESGRELGEQFF

J gene: TRBJ1-2
V gene: TRBV5-1
D gene: TRBD1
clone size: -
CDR3 DNA: TGCGCCAGCAGCTCGGGACAGGGGAACGGCTACACCTTC
CDR3 protein: CASSSGQGNGYTF

J gene: TRBJ2-5
V gene: TRBV7-9
D gene: -
clone size: -
CDR3 DNA: TGTGCCAGCAGCTGGGACCGGGACGGCCAAGAGACCCAGTACTTC
CDR3 protein: CASSWDRDGQETQYF

J gene: TRBJ2-7
V gene: TRBV9
D gene: TRBD1
clone size: -
CDR3 DNA: TGTGCCAGCAGCGCCGACAGGGGCTACGAGCAGTACTTC
CDR3 protein: CASSADRGYEQYF

J gene: TRBJ2-3
V gene: TRBV5-6
D gene: TRBD1
clone size: -
CDR3 DNA: TGTGCCAGCAGACGGGACAGGGGATCCACAGATACGCAGTATTTT
CDR3 protein: CASRRDRGSTDTQYF

J gene: TRBJ1-3
V gene: TRBV6-5
D gene: TRBD1
clone size: -
CDR3 DNA: TGTGCCAGCAGTTACTCAACAGGGGGTGGAAACACCATATATTTT
CDR3 protein: CASSYSTGGGNTIYF

J gene: TRBJ2-3
V gene: TRBV2
D gene: TRBD2
clone size: -
CDR3 DNA: TGTGCCAGCAGTGATAATAGCGGGAGGAACACAGATACGCAGTATTTT
CDR3 protein: CASSDNSGRNTDTQYF

J gene: TRBJ1-5
V gene: TRBV19
D gene: -
clone size: -
CDR3 DNA: TGTGCCAGCGAAGGGGGTTCGCGCAATCAGCCCCAGCATTTT
CDR3 protein: CASEGGSRNQPQHF

J gene: TRBJ2-3
V gene: TRBV30
D gene: TRBD2
clone size: -
CDR3 DNA: TGTGCCTGGAGTGTAGCGGGAGGGGGCACAGATACGCAGTATTTT
CDR3 protein: CAWSVAGGGTDTQYF

J gene: TRBJ2-5
V gene: TRBV7-2
D gene: -
clone size: -
CDR3 DNA: TGTGCCAGCAGCTTAGTGGGGCCTAGCGTCCGGGGAGAGACCCAGTACTTC
CDR3 protein: CASSLVGPSVRGETQYF

J gene: TRBJ1-5
V gene: TRBV27
D gene: -
clone size: -
CDR3 DNA: TGTGCCAGCAGTTTAGTCCAGGCAACTAGCAATCAGCCCCAGCATTTT
CDR3 protein: CASSLVQATSNQPQHF

J gene: TRBJ1-5
V gene: TRBV9
D gene: TRBD1
clone size: -
CDR3 DNA: TGTGCCAGCAGCCCTGGGACAGGGGATCAGCCCCAGCATTTT
CDR3 protein: CASSPGTGDQPQHF

J gene: TRBJ2-3
V gene: TRBV7-9
D gene: -
clone size: -
CDR3 DNA: TGTGCCAGCAGTCGACAGTCAGATACGCAGTATTTT
CDR3 protein: CASSRQSDTQYF

J gene: TRBJ2-1
V gene: TRBV9
D gene: TRBD2
clone size: -
CDR3 DNA: TGTGCCAGCAGCCTCCGACTAGCGGGAGGTTCCTACAATGAGCAGTTCTTC
CDR3 protein: CASSLRLAGGSYNEQFF

J gene: TRBJ2-1
V gene: TRBV27
D gene: -
clone size: few
CDR3 DNA: TGTGCCAGCAGGGACTTTACCTACAATGAGCAGTTCTTC
CDR3 protein: CASRDFTYNEQFF

J gene: TRBJ1-5
V gene: TRBV28
D gene: -
clone size: -
CDR3 DNA: TGTGCCAGCAGTTTATCAGGGTATAGCAATCAGCCCCAGCATTTT
CDR3 protein: CASSLSGYSNQPQHF

J gene: TRBJ1-5
V gene: TRBV6-6
D gene: TRBD1
clone size: -
CDR3 DNA: TGTGCCGGCAGACCGGGACAGGGGGCTCTCAATCAGCCCCAGCATTTT
CDR3 protein: CAGRPGQGALNQPQHF

J gene: TRBJ2-5
V gene: TRBV27
D gene: -
clone size: once
CDR3 DNA: TGTGCCAGCAGTTTATCAGGGCGCCAAGAGACCCAGTACTTC
CDR3 protein: CASSLSGRQETQYF

J gene: TRBJ1-1
V gene: TRBV11-2
D gene: -
clone size: -
CDR3 DNA: TGTGCCAGCAGCTTAGATCAGTGGGAGAACACTGAAGCTTTCTTT
CDR3 protein: CASSLDQWENTEAFF

J gene: TRBJ2-1
V gene: TRBV18
D gene: -
clone size: -
CDR3 DNA: TGTGCCAGCTCACAAGGGGGTGAGCAGTTCTTC
CDR3 protein: CASSQGGEQFF

J gene: TRBJ2-7
V gene: TRBV2
D gene: TRBD1
clone size: -
CDR3 DNA: TGTGCCAGCAGTGGGGGTGGGACAGTCTCCTACGAGCAGTACTTC
CDR3 protein: CASSGGGTVSYEQYF

J gene: TRBJ1-1
V gene: TRBV4-1
D gene: -
clone size: -
CDR3 DNA: TGCGCCAGCAGCCGAACGACAGGGAACACTGAAGCTTTCTTT
CDR3 protein: CASSRTTGNTEAFF

J gene: TRBJ1-3
V gene: TRBV9
D gene: -
clone size: -
CDR3 DNA: TGTGCCAGCAGCGTAGATGGGTCTGGAAACACCATATATTTT
CDR3 protein: CASSVDGSGNTIYF

J gene: TRBJ1-2
V gene: TRBV25-1
D gene: TRBD1
clone size: once
CDR3 DNA: TGTGCCAGCAGTGAATCAGGGGGCGGCTATGGCTACACCTTC
CDR3 protein: CASSESGGGYGYTF

J gene: TRBJ2-7
V gene: TRBV20-1
D gene: TRBD1
clone size: -
CDR3 DNA: TGCAGTGCTAGTCCCGGACAGGGCTCCTACGAGCAGTACTTC
CDR3 protein: CSASPGQGSYEQYF

J gene: TRBJ2-7
V gene: TRBV6-1
D gene: -
clone size: -
CDR3 DNA: TGTGCCAGCAGTGAGGACGAAACCTACGAGCAGTACTTC
CDR3 protein: CASSEDETYEQYF

J gene: TRBJ1-5
V gene: TRBV15
D gene: TRBD1
clone size: -
CDR3 DNA: TGTGCCACCAGCAGAGACTGGACAGGCAATCGGCCCCAGCATTTT
CDR3 protein: CATSRDWTGNRPQHF

J gene: TRBJ2-7
V gene: TRBV7-6
D gene: TRBD1
clone size: -
CDR3 DNA: TGTGCCAGCAGCTTAGCCGGGACAGGGGTATCCGAGCAGTACTTC
CDR3 protein: CASSLAGTGVSEQYF

J gene: TRBJ1-2
V gene: TRBV5-6
D gene: TRBD1
clone size: -
CDR3 DNA: TGTGCCAGCAGCTTGGCTCAGGGGGAGTGGGGCTACACCTTC
CDR3 protein: CASSLAQGEWGYTF

J gene: TRBJ1-2
V gene: TRBV5-1
D gene: -
clone size: -
CDR3 DNA: TGCGCCAGCAGCTTGGCGGGGGTAGGTGGCTACACCTTC
CDR3 protein: CASSLAGVGGYTF

J gene: TRBJ1-2
V gene: TRBV21-1
D gene: -
clone size: -
CDR3 DNA: TGTGCCAGCAGCAAAGCGGGGGGGTTTGGCTACACCTTC
CDR3 protein: CASSKAGGFGYTF

J gene: TRBJ2-5
V gene: TRBV18
D gene: TRBD2
clone size: once
CDR3 DNA: TGTGCCAGCTCCCTTAGCGGGGGGCTCCAAGAGACCCAGTACTTC
CDR3 protein: CASSLSGGLQETQYF

J gene: TRBJ1-4
V gene: TRBV7-3
D gene: -
clone size: -
CDR3 DNA: TGTGCCAGCAGCTTAAGTGGGGGAACTAATGAAAAACTGTTTTTT
CDR3 protein: CASSLSGGTNEKLFF

J gene: TRBJ1-1
V gene: TRBV30
D gene: -
clone size: -
CDR3 DNA: TGTGCCTGGAGTCCGGGTAGCACTGAAGCTTTCTTT
CDR3 protein: CAWSPGSTEAFF

J gene: TRBJ1-2
V gene: TRBV3-1/TRBV3-2
D gene: -
clone size: -
CDR3 DNA: TGTGCCAGCAGCCAAGGGGGAGGGGTAGGCAACTATGGCTACACCTTC
CDR3 protein: CASSQGGGVGNYGYTF